This record covers a single T cell receptor beta chain. The data were obtained in a study of human T cells and chemical hapten exposure. Time point defined: pre-sensitization, week 0. Treatment: therapeutic diphenylcyclopropenone sensitization with weekly scalp DPC. The study extracted total RNA from unfractionated whole blood. TCRdb independently ran MiXCR on the RACE reads; one entry per CDR3 protein. The profile covers 60,000 to 80,000 distinct CDR3 sequences, with approximately 7% appearing a single time and 1.5% to 2% taken by the ten largest. The clonotype was recovered from a woman in her twenties or thirties with alopecia areata. Some clones in this sample may be carry-over from other donors' samples. The sample consisted of whole blood, taken in connection with sensitization to the hapten diphenylcyclopropenone (DPC).

The CDR3 DNA sequence: TGCGCCAGCAGCCCCACCGGCGGGTCCCGAGGAGAGACCCAGTACTTC. Amino acids: CASSPTGGSRGETQYF. This sequence joins TRBV5-1 and TRBJ2-5, with D possibly being TRBD2 (5 bases). Germline values: CDR1 SGHRS, CDR2 YFSETQ. The V gene lost 4 bases and the J gene lost 4 bases, with 20 bases spanning the gap. The CDR3 is 16 residues long.